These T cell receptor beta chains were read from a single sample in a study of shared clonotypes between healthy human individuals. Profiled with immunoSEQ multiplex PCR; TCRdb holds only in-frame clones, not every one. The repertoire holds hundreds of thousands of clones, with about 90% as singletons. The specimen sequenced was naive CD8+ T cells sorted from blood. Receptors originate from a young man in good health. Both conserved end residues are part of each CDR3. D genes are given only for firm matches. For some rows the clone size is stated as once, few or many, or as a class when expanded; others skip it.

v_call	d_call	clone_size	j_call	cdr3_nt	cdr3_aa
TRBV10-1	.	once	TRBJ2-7	TGCGCCAGCAGTGCCATAGCGACAGGAGTCTACGAGCAGTACTTC	CASSAIATGVYEQYF
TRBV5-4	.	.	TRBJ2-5	TGTGCCAGCAGCTTCCCTGGAGGGTACCAAGAGACCCAGTACTTC	CASSFPGGYQETQYF
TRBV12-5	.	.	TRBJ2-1	TGTGCTAGTGGCCCCTCCTACAATGAGCAGTTCTTC	CASGPSYNEQFF
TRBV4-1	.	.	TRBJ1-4	TGCGCCAGCAGCCAAGTCGTTGGACGCCCTAATGAAAAACTGTTTTTT	CASSQVVGRPNEKLFF
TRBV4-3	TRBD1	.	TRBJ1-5	TGCGCCAGCAGCCAAGATCTGCAGGTGGGACAGGGCTTCCAGCCCCAGCATTTT	CASSQDLQVGQGFQPQHF
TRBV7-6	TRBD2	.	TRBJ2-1	TGTGCCAGCAGCTTAGAACCAGCGGGAGAGTACAATGAGCAGTTCTTC	CASSLEPAGEYNEQFF
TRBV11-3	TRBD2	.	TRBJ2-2	TGTGCCAGCAGCGCCACCCGGACTAGCGGGAGAACCGGGGAGCTGTTTTTT	CASSATRTSGRTGELFF
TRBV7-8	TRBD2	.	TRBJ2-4	TGTGCCAGCAGCTTAGTAGGGAGGGAATACAAAAACATTCAGTACTTC	CASSLVGREYKNIQYF
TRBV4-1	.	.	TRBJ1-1	TGCGCCAGCAGCCAGGGATCATCGGGACGGGTACAGGAAGCTTTCTTT	CASSQGSSGRVQEAFF
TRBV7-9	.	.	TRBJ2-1	TGTGCCAGCAGCTCCACGGGCACCTACAATGAGCAGTTCTTC	CASSSTGTYNEQFF
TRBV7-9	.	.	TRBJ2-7	TGTGCCAGCAGTCCTTACTACGAGCAGTACTTC	CASSPYYEQYF
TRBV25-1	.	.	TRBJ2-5	TGTGCCAGCAGTGAAGGAGTAAGGGAGGTGGAGACCCAGTACTTC	CASSEGVREVETQYF
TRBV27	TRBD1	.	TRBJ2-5	TGTGCCAGCAGTTACAAGACAGGGGGCGGGGAGACCCAGTACTTC	CASSYKTGGGETQYF
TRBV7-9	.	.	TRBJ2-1	TGTGCCAGCAGCGGCCCCCTGGCAGGAATCCCAGGGTCCTACAATGAGCAGTTCTTC	CASSGPLAGIPGSYNEQFF
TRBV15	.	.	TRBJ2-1	TGTGCCACCAGCAGAGATTGGGCGGGGACCTACAATGAGCAGTTCTTC	CATSRDWAGTYNEQFF
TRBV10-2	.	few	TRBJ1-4	TGCGCCAGCAGTGAGTCGGTCGGGGAAAAACTGTTTTTT	CASSESVGEKLFF
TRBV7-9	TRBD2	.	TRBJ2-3	TGTGCCAGCAGCTTAGCGTCTGTGGAACTAGCGGTGCGGGATACGCAGTATTTT	CASSLASVELAVRDTQYF
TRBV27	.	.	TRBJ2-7	TGTGCCAGCAGTGAGGGGCTTCCCGCCTCCTACGAGCAGTACTTC	CASSEGLPASYEQYF
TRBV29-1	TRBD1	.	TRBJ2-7	TGCAGCGCGCTGACAGGGGGCCCCTACGAGCAGTACTTC	CSALTGGPYEQYF
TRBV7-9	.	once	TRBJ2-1	TGTGCCAGCAGCTTAAATGTAGAGGATGAGCAGTTCTTC	CASSLNVEDEQFF
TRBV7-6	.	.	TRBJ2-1	TGTGCCAGCAGCTTAGAGGTCGGCTCACAGCAGTTCTTC	CASSLEVGSQQFF
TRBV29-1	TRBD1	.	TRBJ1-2	TGCAGCGTCGGGACAGGGGGCAGTGGGGGAGCTAACTATGGCTACACCTTC	CSVGTGGSGGANYGYTF
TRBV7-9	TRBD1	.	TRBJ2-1	TGTGCCAGCAGCACGGGACAGGCCTTGAATGAGCAGTTCTTC	CASSTGQALNEQFF
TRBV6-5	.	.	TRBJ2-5	TGTGCCAGCAGTTTTCTAGGAGACATCAAGGCGGAGACCCAGTACTTC	CASSFLGDIKAETQYF
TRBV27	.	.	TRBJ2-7	TGTGCTTCTGGGCTCTACGAGCAGTACTTC	CASGLYEQYF
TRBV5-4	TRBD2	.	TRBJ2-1	TGTGCCAGCAGCGACACCTCTAGCGGGAGGCCCCTGGACCCGTTCTTC	CASSDTSSGRPLDPFF
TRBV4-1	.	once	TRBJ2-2	TGCGCCAGCAGCCAAGAATCAGGGTTTTACACCGGGGAGCTGTTTTTT	CASSQESGFYTGELFF
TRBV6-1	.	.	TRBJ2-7	TGTGCCAGCAGTGAAGGGGACCCCTACGAGCAGTACTTC	CASSEGDPYEQYF
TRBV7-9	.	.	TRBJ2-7	TGTGCCAGCAGCTTACTCGTGGGCAGCGGAGGAGGCGGGGAGCAGTACTTC	CASSLLVGSGGGGEQYF
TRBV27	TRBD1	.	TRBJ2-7	TGTGCCAGCAGTTCGGGACAGGGGGCGGGCGAGCAGTACTTC	CASSSGQGAGEQYF
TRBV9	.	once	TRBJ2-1	TGTGCCAGCAGCGTAGCTACGAATGAGCAGTTCTTC	CASSVATNEQFF
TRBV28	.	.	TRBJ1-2	TGTGCCAGCAGTGACCCTGCTAACTATGGCTACACCTTC	CASSDPANYGYTF
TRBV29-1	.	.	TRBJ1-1	TGCAGCGTCCACCTGGCGGACCCGAACACTGAAGCTTTCTTT	CSVHLADPNTEAFF
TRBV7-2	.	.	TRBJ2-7	TGTGCCAGCAGCTTCCGACCATCCTACGAGCAGTACTTC	CASSFRPSYEQYF
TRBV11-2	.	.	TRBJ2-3	TGTGCCAGCAGCTTAGATCCGACAGATACGCAGTATTTT	CASSLDPTDTQYF
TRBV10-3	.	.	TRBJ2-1	TGTGCCATCAGTGAGAGAAGACAGGACAATGAGCAGTTCTTC	CAISERRQDNEQFF
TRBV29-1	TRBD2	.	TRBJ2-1	TGCAGCGGGGAGCGGGAGTCATACAATGAGCAGTTCTTC	CSGERESYNEQFF
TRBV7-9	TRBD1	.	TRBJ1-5	TGTGCCGGGACCGACAGGGATGGTCAGCCCCAGCATTTT	CAGTDRDGQPQHF
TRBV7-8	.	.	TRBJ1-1	TGTGCCAGCAGCCATAGGAATTTGTTGAACACTGAAGCTTTCTTT	CASSHRNLLNTEAFF
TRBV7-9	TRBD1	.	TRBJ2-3	TGTGCCAGCAGATTGCTAACGGGACAGGGGACTTTCACAGATACGCAGTATTTT	CASRLLTGQGTFTDTQYF
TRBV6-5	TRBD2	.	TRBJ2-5	TGTGCCAGCAGTCCCCTGGGGGGGGAGACCCAGTACTTC	CASSPLGGETQYF
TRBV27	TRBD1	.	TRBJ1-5	TGTGCCAGCAGGGACAGGGAAAGGGGTAGCAATCAGCCCCAGCATTTT	CASRDRERGSNQPQHF
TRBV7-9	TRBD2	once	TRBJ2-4	TGTGCCAGCAGTAACGACGGGACTAGCGGAATAGCCAAAAACATTCAGTACTTC	CASSNDGTSGIAKNIQYF
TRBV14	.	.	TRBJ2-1	TGTGCCAGCAGCCTTAGCTTACCCATGAGATCCTACAATGAGCAGTTCTTC	CASSLSLPMRSYNEQFF
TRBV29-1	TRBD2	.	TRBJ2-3	TGCAGCGCCCCGGGACTAGCGGGAGTAGATACGCAGTATTTT	CSAPGLAGVDTQYF
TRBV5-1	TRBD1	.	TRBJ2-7	TGCGCCAGCAGCCCTGCGGGACAGGGCCTAGACGAGCAGTACTTC	CASSPAGQGLDEQYF
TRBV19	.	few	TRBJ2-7	TGTGCCAGTAGTATGAGTTCGGCCTTTGACGAGCAGTACTTC	CASSMSSAFDEQYF
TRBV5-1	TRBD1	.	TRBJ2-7	TGCGCCAGCAGCCCGGGGACAGGGGCCGACGAGCAGTACTTC	CASSPGTGADEQYF
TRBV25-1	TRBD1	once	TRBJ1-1	TGTGCCAGAACCCCAGGGGGGAACACTGAAGCTTTCTTT	CARTPGGNTEAFF
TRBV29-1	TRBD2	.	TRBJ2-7	TGCAGCGTAGCTAGCGGAAGCTCCTACGAGCAGTACTTC	CSVASGSSYEQYF
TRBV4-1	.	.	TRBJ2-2	TGCGCCAGCAGCCAAGATCTTGGCCCCGGGGAGCTGTTTTTT	CASSQDLGPGELFF
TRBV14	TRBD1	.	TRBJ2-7	TGTGCCAGCAGCCACGGACAGGGAGCCTACGAGCAGTACTTC	CASSHGQGAYEQYF
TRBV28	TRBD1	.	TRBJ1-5	TGTGCCAGCAGACCTGGACAGGGGGCAAGTTTCAATCAGCCCCAGCATTTT	CASRPGQGASFNQPQHF
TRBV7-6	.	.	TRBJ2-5	TGTGCCAGCAGCTTGACGGGGCCCCAGTACTTC	CASSLTGPQYF
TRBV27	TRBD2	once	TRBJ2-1	TGTGCCAGCAGTTCCCATTTAGCGGGCGGGTACAATGAGCAGTTCTTC	CASSSHLAGGYNEQFF